This is a list of T cell receptor beta chains from one sample in a study of control samples from healthy donors and cancer patients. Only in-frame clones appear in the TCRdb table, and some are missing; sequencing was by immunoSEQ multiplex PCR. The repertoire consists of roughly 89,000 clones, with 91% occurring once and the leading ten covering 15% to 20%. The sequencing input was blood. The receptors shown here come from a man between 45 and 60 years old in good health. Both conserved end residues are part of each CDR3. Each record gives: clone size, V gene, D gene, J gene, CDR3 DNA, CDR3 protein. D genes are given only for firm matches. Only some rows state a clone size, as once, few, many or a class for expanded clones.

size: -
V: TRBV3-1/TRBV3-2
D: TRBD2
J: TRBJ2-1
DNA: TGTGCCAGCAGCCCACAAGCGGGGGGGCCTTGGGAGCAGTTCTTC
CDR3: CASSPQAGGPWEQFF

size: -
V: TRBV19
D: TRBD1
J: TRBJ1-2
DNA: TGTGCCAGTAGTAGGAGGACAGGATCTGGCTACACCTTC
CDR3: CASSRRTGSGYTF

size: -
V: TRBV7-2
D: -
J: TRBJ2-2
DNA: TGTGCCAGCAGCACATACCAGGGCCACTCCGGGGAGCTGTTTTTT
CDR3: CASSTYQGHSGELFF

size: few
V: TRBV3-1/TRBV3-2
D: -
J: TRBJ2-3
DNA: TGTGCCAGCAGCCAAGACCCAGTGAGCACAGATACGCAGTATTTT
CDR3: CASSQDPVSTDTQYF

size: -
V: TRBV5-1
D: -
J: TRBJ2-2
DNA: TGCGCCAGCAGTCCCTCCGTGGCGGGAACCGGGGAGCTGTTTTTT
CDR3: CASSPSVAGTGELFF

size: once
V: TRBV14
D: TRBD1
J: TRBJ1-1
DNA: TGTGCCAGCAGCCCACTTCCCGGACAGGGGTTGAGCACTGAAGCTTTCTTT
CDR3: CASSPLPGQGLSTEAFF

size: -
V: TRBV28
D: -
J: TRBJ2-2
DNA: TGTGCCAGCACCCGTCCGAACACCGGGGAGCTGTTTTTT
CDR3: CASTRPNTGELFF

size: once
V: TRBV18
D: TRBD1
J: TRBJ1-1
DNA: TGTGCCAGCTCACCAGGGACAGGGCGGACTGAAGCTTTCTTT
CDR3: CASSPGTGRTEAFF

size: -
V: TRBV15
D: -
J: TRBJ2-7
DNA: TGTGCCACCAGCAGGTCCACCGGGGCGGGCTACGAGCAGTACTTC
CDR3: CATSRSTGAGYEQYF

size: -
V: TRBV9
D: -
J: TRBJ1-5
DNA: TGTGCCAGCAGCGTAGGAGGAGGTGGAGATCAGCCCCAGCATTTT
CDR3: CASSVGGGGDQPQHF

size: -
V: TRBV24-1
D: TRBD2
J: TRBJ2-1
DNA: TGTGCCACCAGTGGCTGGGGAGGGCATGAGCAGTTCTTC
CDR3: CATSGWGGHEQFF

size: -
V: TRBV28
D: -
J: TRBJ1-2
DNA: TGTGCCAGCAGTTCCTCCGCGGTACTCTATGGCTACACCTTC
CDR3: CASSSSAVLYGYTF

size: -
V: TRBV29-1
D: -
J: TRBJ1-2
DNA: TGCAGCGTTGAACAAGGACAGACTGGAGGCTACACCTTC
CDR3: CSVEQGQTGGYTF

size: -
V: TRBV24-1
D: TRBD1
J: TRBJ1-2
DNA: TGTGCCACCAGTACTGACAGGGGAGGTGGCTACACCTTC
CDR3: CATSTDRGGGYTF

size: -
V: TRBV19
D: TRBD2
J: TRBJ2-1
DNA: TGTGCCAGTAGGGGGGCGGGGGGCTTCATCAATGAGCAGTTCTTC
CDR3: CASRGAGGFINEQFF

size: once
V: TRBV27
D: -
J: TRBJ1-2
DNA: TGTGCCAGCAGTTTTTTCGACCGGAATGGCTACACCTTC
CDR3: CASSFFDRNGYTF

size: -
V: TRBV7-2
D: -
J: TRBJ1-1
DNA: TGTGCCAGCGGGATCCAGGGGTGGAACACTGAAGCTTTCTTT
CDR3: CASGIQGWNTEAFF

size: -
V: TRBV5-1
D: TRBD1
J: TRBJ1-2
DNA: TGCGCCAGCAGCTTGGGTGCAGGGGGACAGGGCTATGGCTACACCTTC
CDR3: CASSLGAGGQGYGYTF

size: -
V: TRBV5-1
D: -
J: TRBJ2-4
DNA: TGCGCCAGCAGGTCGGACTTACTTCACTCCAAAAACATTCAGTACTTC
CDR3: CASRSDLLHSKNIQYF

size: -
V: TRBV10-3
D: -
J: TRBJ2-5
DNA: TGTGCCATCAGTGAGCAGGGAGTAGGGAAAGAGACCCAGTACTTC
CDR3: CAISEQGVGKETQYF

size: -
V: TRBV24-1
D: TRBD1
J: TRBJ1-1
DNA: TGTGCCACCAGTGAAGCAGGGGGAAGTACTGAAGCTTTCTTT
CDR3: CATSEAGGSTEAFF

size: -
V: TRBV3-1/TRBV3-2
D: -
J: TRBJ1-3
DNA: TGTGCCAGCAGCCAAGATATGGCTGGAAACACCATATATTTT
CDR3: CASSQDMAGNTIYF

size: -
V: TRBV7-2
D: -
J: TRBJ2-7
DNA: TGTGCCAGCAGCCGGGACAACTACGAGCAGTACTTC
CDR3: CASSRDNYEQYF

size: -
V: TRBV7-2
D: TRBD1
J: TRBJ1-2
DNA: TGTGCCAGCAGCTTAGGAGGGACAGGGAAACAAGCTAACTATGGCTACACCTTC
CDR3: CASSLGGTGKQANYGYTF

size: few
V: TRBV5-6
D: -
J: TRBJ2-3
DNA: TGTGCCAGCACCCTTGGATTGCCCTCCTGGGGAGATACGCAGTATTTT
CDR3: CASTLGLPSWGDTQYF

size: -
V: TRBV14
D: -
J: TRBJ1-4
DNA: TGTGCCAGCAGCGAACTAGCGGGAAAACTGTTTTTT
CDR3: CASSELAGKLFF

size: -
V: TRBV5-1
D: TRBD1
J: TRBJ1-4
DNA: TGCGCCAGCAGCTTGGGACAGGGCGCCACTAATGAAAAACTGTTTTTT
CDR3: CASSLGQGATNEKLFF

size: -
V: TRBV11-3
D: TRBD2
J: TRBJ2-7
DNA: TGTGCCAGCAGCCCTCAGCGGGGGCCAGGGGAGCAGTACTTC
CDR3: CASSPQRGPGEQYF

size: -
V: TRBV14
D: -
J: TRBJ2-3
DNA: TGTGCCAGCAGCCAGTATCTTCGAGATACGCAGTATTTT
CDR3: CASSQYLRDTQYF